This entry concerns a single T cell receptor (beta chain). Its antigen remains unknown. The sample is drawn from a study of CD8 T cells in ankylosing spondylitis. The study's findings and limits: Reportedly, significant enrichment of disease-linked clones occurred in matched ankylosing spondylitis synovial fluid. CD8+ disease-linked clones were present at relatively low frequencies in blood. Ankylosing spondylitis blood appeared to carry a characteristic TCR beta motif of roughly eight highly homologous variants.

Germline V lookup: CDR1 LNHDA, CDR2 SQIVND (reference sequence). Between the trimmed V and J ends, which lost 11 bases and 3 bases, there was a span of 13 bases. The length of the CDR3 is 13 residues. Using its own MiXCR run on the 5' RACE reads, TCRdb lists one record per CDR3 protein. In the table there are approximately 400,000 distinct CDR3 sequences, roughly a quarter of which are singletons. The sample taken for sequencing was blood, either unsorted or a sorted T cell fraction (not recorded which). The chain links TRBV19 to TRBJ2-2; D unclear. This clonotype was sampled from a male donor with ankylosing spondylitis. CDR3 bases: TGTGCCTCCGATGAAGGGTACACCGGGGAGCTGTTTTTT. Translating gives CASDEGYTGELFF. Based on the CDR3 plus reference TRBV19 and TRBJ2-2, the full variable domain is DGGITQSPKYLFRKEGQNVTLSCEQNLNHDAMYWYRQDPGQGLRLIYYSQIVNDFQKGDIAEGYSVSREKKESFPLTVTSAQKNPTAFYLCASDEGYTGELFFGEGSRLTVL.